The 15 T cell receptor beta chains presented below share a single source sample, sequenced in a study of Ad26.COV2.S vaccination and SARS-CoV-2 variants (dated by TCRdb to the early 2020s). The library was produced with the immunoSEQ multiplex PCR assay. Held by TCRdb, this immuneACCESS table contains in-frame sequences only and omits some clones. Under half of the omission traces to an unresolved V gene where checked; the cause of the rest is unknown. This sample is represented by some 390,000 clones; approximately 91% of them were singletons. The ten most abundant clones make up 3.5% of the sample. Sample treatment or condition, as interpreted from the label and publication: some 19 received Ad26.COV2.S at low or high dose, single or two shots; 5 received placebo; per-sample allocation not given. Repertoires of vaccine and placebo recipients were sequenced from samples collected on day 63 after the first injection.

The sequences come from peripheral blood, collected in a trial of Ad26.COV2.S vaccine versus placebo. These receptors were collected from a person aged 18-60 years who received the Ad26.COV2.S COVID-19 vaccine or a placebo.

This chain uses TRBV11-3 with TRBJ2-3; 10 nucleotides match TRBD2. Germline V gene lookup returns CDR1 SGHNT and CDR2 YENEEA. With 1 base clipped from V and 2 bases from J, the junction kept 9 bases outside the gene matches. CDR3 length equals 18 residues. CDR3 sequence: CASSLGQWLAGDTDTQYF. CDR3 nucleotides: TGTGCCAGCAGCTTAGGGCAGTGGCTAGCGGGGGACACAGATACGCAGTATTTT.

The chain joins TRBV5-4 to TRBJ1-3, with no clear D. The CDR3 has 12 residues. V lost 4 bases, J lost 7 bases, and 9 bases lay in between. The germline V gene has CDR1 SGHNT and CDR2 YYREEE (reference sequence). CDR3 bases: TGTGCCAGCAGCATAGATCGGAACACCATATATTTT. Residues: CASSIDRNTIYF.

The chain links TRBV5-4 to TRBJ2-2; perhaps D is TRBD1 or TRBD2 (5 bases each). This CDR3 is 15 amino acids long. With 4 bases removed from V and 4 bases from J, the gap between germline ends came to 14 bases. The germline V gene encodes CDR1 SGHNT and CDR2 YYREEE (reference sequence). The CDR3 reads CASSNGRGPTGELFF. For the CDR3, the DNA is TGTGCCAGCAGCAACGGTCGGGGACCCACCGGGGAGCTGTTTTTT.

CDR3 in amino acids: CASSLGNRVTTGNTIYF. The CDR3 DNA reads as TGTGCCAGCAGCTTGGGGAACAGGGTCACGACTGGAAACACCATATATTTT. The J gene is TRBJ1-3, the V gene TRBV5-5; weak D call: TRBD1 (6 bases). Germline CDR1 reads SGHKS; CDR2 reads YYEKEE (reference sequence). V was shortened by 0 bases and J by 2 bases, with 15 bases between the two germline ends. This CDR3 is 17 amino acids long.

The rearrangement links TRBV6-2 or TRBV6-3 to TRBJ1-1; 7 nucleotides line up with TRBD1. The germline gives CDR1 MNHEY, CDR2 SVGEGT. The CDR3 is 17 residues long. Trimming removed 5 bases from V and 0 bases from J; junction bases left unmatched: 12. As DNA, the CDR3 is TGTGCCAGCAGTAACTACAGGGGAGGTGTTGTGAACACTGAAGCTTTCTTT. Protein: CASSNYRGGVVNTEAFF.

This chain links TRBV3-1 (or the pseudogene TRBV3-2) with TRBJ2-7; 8 bases agree with TRBD1. The CDR3 consists of 15 residues. Germline V gives CDR1 LGHDT, CDR2 YNNKEL (reference sequence). V was pared by 3 bases and J by 2 bases, with 6 bases of the junction left unmatched. CDR3 region: CASSQGQANPYEQYF. Written as DNA, the CDR3 is TGTGCCAGCAGCCAGGGACAGGCGAACCCCTACGAGCAGTACTTC.

The chain's CDR3 is CASSQDTGGLTYEQYF. CDR3 bases: TGTGCCAGCAGCCAAGATACCGGGGGCCTGACCTACGAGCAGTACTTC. This rearrangement joins TRBV3-1 (or the pseudogene TRBV3-2) to TRBJ2-7; TRBD1 or TRBD2 may be the D gene (6 bases each). Germline CDR1 LGHDT, CDR2 YNNKEL (reference sequence). Trimming took off 0 bases at V and 2 bases at J, with 14 bases between the two ends. The CDR3 contains 16 residues.

The V call is TRBV5-1, the J call TRBJ2-1; 9 nucleotides match TRBD1. Germline V lookup: CDR1 SGHRS, CDR2 YFSETQ. V was pared by 1 base and J by 5 bases, with 1 base of the junction left unmatched. The CDR3 spans 14 residues. The CDR3 is CASSLNRGHNEQFF. CDR3 in DNA: TGCGCCAGCAGCTTGAACAGGGGGCACAATGAGCAGTTCTTC.

With regard to this clone: This sample includes further DNA sequences coding for the same CDR3. The chain combines TRBV19 with TRBJ2-3; D not resolved. CDR1 and CDR2 from the germline V gene are LNHDA and SQIVND (reference sequence). The CDR3 is 13 residues long. V was clipped by 4 bases and J by 6 bases, with 11 bases between them. CDR3 nucleotides: TGTGCCAGTAGTACCGGGTTGGCCGATACGCAGTATTTT. This translates into CASSTGLADTQYF.

The chain employs TRBV6-5 and TRBJ2-7; TRBD1 might be the D (6 bases). This CDR3 has 13 residues. Trimming took off 7 bases at V and 7 bases at J, with 17 bases between the two ends. Germline CDR1 reads MNHEY; CDR2 reads SVGAGI. The CDR3: CASISPGVREQYF. CDR3 DNA: TGTGCCAGCATATCTCCAGGGGTCCGGGAGCAGTACTTC.

Only one count was recorded for this clone. The rearrangement links TRBV19 to TRBJ1-5; D is unclear. The V end was cut by 3 bases, the J end by 0 bases, with 12 bases between. Germline V lookup: CDR1 LNHDA, CDR2 SQIVND (reference sequence). This CDR3 spans 16 amino acids. The chain's CDR3 is CASSIPDSASNQPQHF. The CDR3 DNA sequence: TGTGCCAGTAGTATCCCCGACTCAGCTAGCAATCAGCCCCAGCATTTT.

This chain uses TRBV19 with TRBJ1-1; D is possibly TRBD1 (5 bases). The CDR3 contains 14 residues. Germline-derived CDR1 and CDR2 are LNHDA and SQIVND (reference sequence). Trimming removed 9 bases from V and 3 bases from J, with 17 bases in between. The DNA for the CDR3 is TGTGCCAGCAAGCTAGTGGGGGGGGACACTGAAGCTTTCTTT. As protein: CASKLVGGDTEAFF.

This clone was seen just once. V is TRBV4-3 and J is TRBJ2-3; D unresolved. The CDR3 is 14 residues long. With 1 base removed from V and 1 base from J, the gap between germline ends came to 6 bases. Germline loops: CDR1 LGHNA, CDR2 YSLEER. CDR3 nucleotide sequence: TGCGCCAGCAGCCAAGTTGGGCGCACAGATACGCAGTATTTT. Its translation is CASSQVGRTDTQYF.

CDR3 sequence: CASSSAAGGDTQYF. CDR3 DNA: TGTGCCAGCAGCTCGGCCGCGGGGGGTGATACGCAGTATTTT. This chain connects TRBV5-4 to TRBJ2-3; the match to TRBD2 covers 8 bases. The germline V gene has CDR1 SGHNT and CDR2 YYREEE (reference sequence). J gave up 6 bases and V 3 bases, and 6 bases lay outside the gene matches. CDR3 length: 14 residues.

The chain carries TRBV19 and TRBJ1-4; D is uncertain. Trimming removed 5 bases from V and 0 bases from J, with 10 bases in between. The CDR3 is 15 residues long. Germline CDR1 and CDR2: LNHDA and SQIVND (reference sequence). DNA for the CDR3: TGTGCCAGTAGTGTCGGAATAACAACTAATGAAAAACTGTTTTTT. This sequence encodes CASSVGITTNEKLFF.